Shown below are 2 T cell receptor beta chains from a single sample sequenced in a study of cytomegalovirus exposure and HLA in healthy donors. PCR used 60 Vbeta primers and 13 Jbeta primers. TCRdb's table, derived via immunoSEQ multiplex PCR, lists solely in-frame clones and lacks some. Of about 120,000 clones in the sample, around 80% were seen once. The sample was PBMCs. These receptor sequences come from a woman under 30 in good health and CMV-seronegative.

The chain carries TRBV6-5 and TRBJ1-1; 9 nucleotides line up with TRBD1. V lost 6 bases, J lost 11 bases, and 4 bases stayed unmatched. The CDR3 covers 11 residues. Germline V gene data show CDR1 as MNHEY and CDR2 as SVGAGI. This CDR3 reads CASRGTGMAFF. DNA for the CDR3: TGTGCCAGCAGGGGGACAGGGATGGCTTTCTTT.

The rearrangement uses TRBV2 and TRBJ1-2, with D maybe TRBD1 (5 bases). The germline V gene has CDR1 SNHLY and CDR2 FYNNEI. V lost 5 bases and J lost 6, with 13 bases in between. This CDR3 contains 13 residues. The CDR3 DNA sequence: TGTGCCAGCAGTCTCGGATGGGGCAATGGCTACACCTTC. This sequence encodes CASSLGWGNGYTF.